Presented here are 9 T cell receptor beta chains from one specimen sequenced in a study of T cell clonality in common variable immunodeficiency. Produced via immunoSEQ multiplex PCR; TCRdb's table is partial and in-frame only. Reported are around 45,000 clones, none seen only once; the ten largest carry 0.68%. Sequenced material: peripheral blood mononuclear cells. The source of these receptors is a person between 18 and 69 years old in good health.

This clone was picked up many times. The covered CDR3 bases are TGTGCCTGGAGAGGGGTTTCCGGGAAGAGCTCCTACAATGAG. It translates to CAWRGVSGKSSYNE. The CDR3 reads in full as CAWRGVSGKSSYNEQFF. This chain connects TRBV30 to TRBJ2-1; D could derive from TRBD1 or TRBD2 (5 bases each). From the germline J gene comes the end of the CDR3, since the read stops 3 residues before it. The CDR3 has 17 amino acids. V lost 3 bases to trimming and J lost 0 bases, with 18 bases between them. The germline V gene encodes CDR1 GTSNPN and CDR2 SVGIG (reference sequence). The full variable domain, completed using reference TRBV30 and TRBJ2-1, is SQTIHQWPATLVQPVGSPLSLECTVEGTSNPNLYWYRQAAGRGLQLLFYSVGIGQISSEVPQNLSASRPQDRQFILSSKKLLLSDSGFYLCAWRGVSGKSSYNEQFFGPGTRLTVL.

This clone was found many times. The read is 3 residues too short to cover the CDR3 end, so that end is filled in from the germline J gene. J is TRBJ2-5 and V is TRBV13, with TRBD2 matching over 8 bases. Germline-derived CDR1 and CDR2 are PRHDT and FYEKMQ (reference sequence). J lost 1 base, V lost 5 bases, and 9 bases had no gene match. This CDR3 contains 16 residues. The CDR3 loop is CASSGTSGPPQETQYF. Incomplete CDR3 DNA: TGTGCCAGCAGCGGAACTAGCGGACCCCCCCAAGAGACC.

This clone was seen repeatedly, ten times or more. The observed sequence ends 3 residues before the CDR3 terminus, with the missing tail filled in from the germline J gene. The genes are TRBV28 and TRBJ1-1; D remains unclear. This CDR3 has 12 residues. Trimming cost V 3 bases and J 2 bases, with 4 bases left between them. The germline V gene has CDR1 MDHEN and CDR2 SYDVKM. CDR3 protein: CASSLSNTEAFF. The DNA read from the CDR3 is TGTGCCAGCAGTTTGAGCAACACTGAA.

This clone was counted at least ten times. The read falls 3 residues short of the CDR3 end, and the missing part is taken from the germline J gene. This rearrangement joins TRBV2 to TRBJ2-3, with 9 positions matching TRBD2. From germline, CDR1 is SNHLY and CDR2 FYNNEI. This CDR3 contains 13 residues. The CDR3 reads CDSRGGFTDTQYF. CDR3 DNA, as far as it was read: TGTGACTCGCGGGGGGGGTTCACAGATACG.

In this sample, this clone turned up many times. The read stops 3 residues short of the end of the CDR3; the missing end is completed from the germline J gene. The chain combines TRBV29-1 with TRBJ1-2, with TRBD1 matching 10 bases. V gave up 3 bases and J gave up 3 bases; unmatched junction bases: 7. Germline-derived CDR1 and CDR2 are SQVTM and ANQGSEA. There are 15 residues in the CDR3. CDR3 loop: CSVEEGQGFDYGYTF. CDR3 bases read: TGCAGCGTTGAGGAGGGACAGGGGTTCGACTATGGC. Full variable domain (missing parts from reference TRBV29-1 and TRBJ1-2): SAVISQKPSRDICQRGTSLTIQCQVDSQVTMMFWYRQQPGQSLTLIATANQGSEATYESGFVIDKFPISRPNLTFSTLTVSNMSPEDSSIYLCSVEEGQGFDYGYTFGSGTRLTVV.

As to this clone: The DNA ends 3 residues before the CDR3 does, and the rest of the CDR3 is filled in from the germline J gene. J is TRBJ2-4 and V is TRBV18, with D possibly matching TRBD1 (6 bases). The CDR3 has 16 residues. Germline V gene data show CDR1 as KGHSH and CDR2 as LQKENI. The covered CDR3 bases are TGTGCCAGCTCACACACCCAACTAGTGACAGGCTTTGGT. Amino acids: CASSHTQLVTGFG. From start to end, the CDR3 is CASSHTQLVTGFGQYF.

Many counts were recorded for this clone. The read terminates 3 residues ahead of where the CDR3 ends, so the germline J gene completes it. V usage is TRBV6-1 and J usage is TRBJ1-5; TRBD1 matches at 7 bases. There are 17 residues in the CDR3. The V segment lost 0 bases and the J segment 0 bases; nucleotides outside the gene matches: 5. Germline CDR1 is MNHNS and CDR2 is SASEGT. The chain's CDR3 is CASSEATGRYSNQPQHF. The CDR3 DNA, read in part, is TGTGCCAGCAGTGAAGCGACAGGGAGATATAGCAATCAGCCC.

This clone was counted many times. A read error may account for a junction end that differs from germline. The read gets to within 3 residues of the CDR3 end, and the germline J gene fills in the rest. The chain combines TRBV12-3 or TRBV12-4 with TRBJ2-2; 7 nucleotides line up with TRBD2. There are 14 residues in the CDR3. This chain's CDR3 is CASSKRENTGELFF. CDR3 DNA, as far as it was read: TGCGCCTCTTCGAAGCGGGAGAACACCGGGGAG.

This clone has a count of ten or more. The read ends 3 residues before the CDR3 terminus; that terminus is restored from the germline J gene. This rearrangement joins TRBV29-1 to TRBJ1-4; D is ambiguous. With 2 bases removed from V and 6 bases from J, the gap between germline ends came to 13 bases. The CDR3 covers 14 residues. The germline V gene has CDR1 SQVTM and CDR2 ANQGSEA. The sequenced part of the CDR3 DNA is TGCAGCGTTGAACTAGGTTCTGAGGATGAAAAA. Translation: CSVELGSEDEK. The complete CDR3 sequence is CSVELGSEDEKLFF.